The entry below describes one T cell receptor beta chain. V gave up 4 bases and J gave up 3 bases, with 15 bases separating them. The CDR3 totals 15 residues. The V gene's germline CDR1 is SGHVS and CDR2 FQNEAQ. TCRdb keeps only in-frame clones here, not all; method: immunoSEQ multiplex PCR. Among 170,000 or so clones listed, around nine tenths were seen once. These data originate in a study of blood T cell repertoires in COVID-19. The sequencing input was peripheral blood. The sequence came from a man aged 50-59 years with acute or convalescent COVID-19. This chain links TRBV7-8 with TRBJ1-1, with D possibly TRBD1 on 5 matching bases. The CDR3 region has the DNA TGTGCCAGCAGCTCTTCGACGGGGGGGGACACTGAAGCTTTCTTT. It translates to CASSSSTGGDTEAFF. Looking up the rest from reference TRBV7-8 and TRBJ1-1 gives the full variable domain: GAGVSQSPRYKVAKRGQDVALRCDPISGHVSLFWYQQALGQGPEFLTYFQNEAQLDKSGLPSDRFFAERPEGSVSTLKIQRTQQEDSAVYLCASSSSTGGDTEAFFGQGTRLTVV.